The clone carrying this T cell receptor beta chain was recorded many times. Its antigen remains unknown. This record comes from a study of beta chain features in type 1 diabetes. Study context: Patients shared similar age, gender and cell yields with healthy donors. General study findings and limits: In the patient group, naive, central memory and Treg TCRB repertoires seemed more alike than in the healthy donor group.

The V gene end was trimmed by 4 bases and the J gene end by 8 bases; junction bases not matched to a gene: 6. The CDR3 totals 14 residues. Per the germline V gene, CDR1 is ENHRY and CDR2 is SYGVKD. The entirety of the isolated RNA underwent reverse transcription, so expressed TCRB transcripts were sequenced. The table came from immunoSEQ multiplex PCR; TCRdb's copy has only in-frame clones and leaves some out. The top ten hold about 0.037% of the sample, which has hundreds of thousands of clones, more than 9% seen once. The sequenced material came from naive CD4+ T cells from blood. This sequence originates from a woman aged 18-29 years in good health. This chain links TRBV10-3 with TRBJ2-1; 9 nucleotides align to TRBD2. For the CDR3, the DNA is TGTGCCATCAGTGTAGCGGGAGAACGGTATGAGCAGTTCTTC. As protein: CAISVAGERYEQFF.